The 6 T cell receptor beta chains reported below all come from one sample, sequenced in a study of CD8 T cells in ankylosing spondylitis. Study results and caveats: A TCR beta motif of about 8 highly homologous variants seemed to mark ankylosing spondylitis blood.

TCRdb reprocessed the 5' RACE reads via MiXCR and lists one record per CDR3 protein. The repertoire has fewer than 650,000 distinct CDR3 sequences, about an eighth of them found once; the top ten carry about 6.8%. These receptors are not linked to any known antigen. The specimen was blood, either unsorted or a sorted T cell fraction (not recorded which). The receptors were sampled from a male donor with ankylosing spondylitis.

In this sample, this clonotype turned up a few times. This chain links TRBV24-1 with TRBJ2-1; D gene unclear. The V gene lost 0 bases and the J gene lost 12 bases, with 11 bases spanning the gap. This CDR3 region has 13 residues. The germline CDR1 and CDR2 sequences are KGHDR and SFDVKD. Written as DNA, the CDR3 is TGTGCCACCAGTGATTTGGAGGAATTTGGGCAGTTCTTC. Translation: CATSDLEEFGQFF.

Many counts were recorded for this clonotype. The chain combines TRBV9 with TRBJ2-3; D is undetermined. This CDR3 spans 15 amino acids. The V end was cut by 3 bases, the J end by 0 bases, with 11 bases between. Germline V gives CDR1 SGDLS, CDR2 YYNGEE. CDR3 protein: CASSGSATSTDTQYF. DNA for the CDR3: TGTGCCAGCAGCGGAAGCGCTACTAGCACAGATACGCAGTATTTT.

The chain uses TRBV19 and TRBJ2-1; 12 bases are a match to TRBD2. After removal of 4 bases from V and 10 bases from J, the junction contained 2 bases not matched to a gene. CDR3 length: 13 amino acids. CDR1 is LNHDA, CDR2 SQIVND, per germline (reference sequence). The CDR3 spells CASSTLAGGEQFF. CDR3 sequence (DNA): TGTGCCAGTAGTACCCTAGCGGGAGGGGAGCAGTTCTTC.

The genes are TRBV7-9 and TRBJ2-7; no reliable D call. Trimming left V 5 bases short and J 7 bases short, with 15 bases between. Germline CDR1 SEHNR, CDR2 FQNEAQ (reference sequence). The length of the CDR3 is 13 residues. CDR3 residues: CASSLARQGEQYV. CDR3 nucleotide sequence: TGTGCCAGCAGCCTCGCACGGCAAGGTGAGCAGTACGTC.

This clonotype was picked up one time. Here the CDR3 reads CASSQEAGAGGAETQYF. CDR3 DNA sequence: TGTGCCAGCAGCCAAGAAGCAGGGGCGGGAGGGGCCGAGACCCAGTACTTC. The rearrangement links TRBV4-2 to TRBJ2-5; 9 nucleotides align to TRBD2. The CDR3 extends over 17 amino acids. Per germline, CDR1 LGHNA and CDR2 YNFKEQ. Trimming at V came to 0 bases and at J to 5 bases, leaving 10 bases not matched to a gene.

The rearrangement links TRBV6-1 to TRBJ2-7; TRBD1 matches 8 bases. Germline assignment: CDR1 MNHNS and CDR2 SASEGT. The CDR3 totals 15 residues. Losses at the gene ends were 1 base for V and 0 bases for J; bases not matched to a gene: 2. This CDR3 is CASSEVGQGSYEQYV. The CDR3 DNA sequence: TGTGCCAGCAGTGAAGTAGGACAGGGCTCCTACGAGCAGTACGTC.